These 21 T cell receptor beta chains were sequenced from one sample in a study of T-cell memory formation after mild COVID-19. Each CDR3 protein is one row after TCRdb ran MiXCR on the 5' RACE reads. The table has approximately 260,000 distinct CDR3 sequences, over 15% seen once; the top ten hold around 23%. Material: PBMCs or a T cell subset sorted from them (not recorded which). These receptors were obtained from a man aged 18 to 29 who had mild COVID-19 (a few samples of this study predate the infection). Cell type and time point are not known.

The chain joins TRBV7-6 to TRBJ2-7; 8 positions match TRBD1. The germline CDR1 and CDR2 sequences are SGHVS and FNYEAQ. The J segment lost 4 bases and the V segment lost 1 base, leaving 9 bases of the junction unmatched. The CDR3 is 16 amino acids. CDR3 sequence reads: CASSLGTGFSPYEQYV. In DNA, the CDR3 is TGTGCCAGCAGCTTAGGGACAGGGTTTAGCCCTTACGAGCAGTACGTC.

In this sample, this clonotype turned up a few times. CDR3 in amino acids: CASSQTLTVGYTF. The CDR3, as DNA: TGTGCCAGCAGCCAGACACTGACTGTCGGCTACACCTTC. The V gene is TRBV13, the J gene TRBJ1-2; D not resolved. Germline V gene lookup returns CDR1 PRHDT and CDR2 FYEKMQ (reference sequence). This CDR3 has 13 residues. V dropped 5 bases and J dropped 8 bases, with 15 bases sitting between them.

This clonotype turned up a few times. The genes are TRBV6-2 or TRBV6-3 and TRBJ2-7; 8 bases map to TRBD1. V was clipped by 6 bases and J by 0 bases; unmatched bases: 4. The germline V gene has CDR1 MNHEY and CDR2 SVGEGT. The CDR3 contains 14 residues. CDR3 DNA sequence: TGTGCCAGCAGCGACAGGGGAGCCTCCTACGAGCAGTACGTC. It translates to CASSDRGASYEQYV.

This clonotype was seen more than once but under ten times. J is TRBJ2-3 and V is TRBV7-9, with D maybe TRBD1 (5 bases). This CDR3 is 17 amino acids long. V was clipped by 4 bases and J by 4 bases, with 21 bases between them. Germline lookup yields CDR1 SEHNR and CDR2 FQNEAQ (reference sequence). CDR3 nucleotides: TGTGCCAGCAGCTCCGGAGTCAGGGTGTGGTTGGCAGATACGCAGTATTTT. It encodes CASSSGVRVWLADTQYF.

This chain connects TRBV28 to TRBJ1-5; D remains ambiguous. Trimming removed 5 bases at V and 13 bases at J, with 18 bases between. CDR3 length equals 13 residues. CDR1 MDHEN and CDR2 SYDVKM come from the germline V gene. The CDR3 loop reads CASSPLIMFGQHF. For the CDR3, the DNA is TGTGCCAGCAGTCCCCTTATCATGTTTGGACAGCATTTT.

CDR3 sequence reads: CASSQVLGLAGAYEQYF. DNA for the CDR3: TGCGCCAGCAGCCAAGTTTTAGGACTAGCGGGGGCCTACGAGCAGTACTTC. The chain is built from TRBV4-1 and TRBJ2-7; 13 bases agree with TRBD2. V dropped 1 base and J dropped 2; count of bases not matched to a gene: 5. The CDR3 sequence is 17 residues long. Germline assignment: CDR1 MGHRA and CDR2 YSYEKL.

This clonotype was detected a few times. This sequence joins TRBV29-1 and TRBJ1-6; D is uncertain. The V and J ends lost 7 bases and 8 bases respectively, with 15 bases between them. Germline V CDR1 and CDR2: SQVTM, ANQGSEA. The CDR3 has 13 residues. CDR3 DNA: TGCAGCGCACGGGAGCAGACTTATTCACCCCTCCACTTT. This sequence encodes CSAREQTYSPLHF.

The CDR3 loop is CASSFGVLAGAPAQETQYF. DNA of the CDR3: TGCGCCAGCAGCTTTGGTGTACTAGCGGGGGCCCCGGCCCAAGAGACCCAGTACTTC. The genes are TRBV5-1 and TRBJ2-5; the match to TRBD2 covers 11 bases. Germline V gene lookup returns CDR1 SGHRS and CDR2 YFSETQ. The CDR3 has 19 residues. V was pared by 2 bases and J by 1 base, with 13 bases of the junction left unmatched.

As DNA, the CDR3 is TGTGCCAGCAGCCTTAGCGGGGGGGCTTTTGCTGAGCAGTTCTTC. Translated: CASSLSGGAFAEQFF. The chain links TRBV6-2 or TRBV6-3 to TRBJ2-1; TRBD2 matches 11 bases. Trimming cost V 6 bases and J 9 bases; bases outside gene matches: 10. Germline assignment: CDR1 MNHEY and CDR2 SVGEGT. The length of the CDR3 is 15 residues.

This clonotype was seen more than once but under ten times. The CDR3 sequence: CASNVGETQYF. Written as DNA, the CDR3 is TGTGCCAGCAATGTAGGGGAGACCCAGTACTTC. The chain recombines TRBV7-9 with TRBJ2-5; unclear D gene. V lost 7 bases and J 5 bases, leaving 8 bases between the germline ends. CDR1 and CDR2 (germline): SEHNR, FQNEAQ (reference sequence). The CDR3 totals 11 residues.

The rearrangement links TRBV20-1 to TRBJ2-1, with 8 bases lining up with TRBD2. CDR1 is DFQATT, CDR2 SNEGSKA, per germline (reference sequence). This CDR3 contains 14 residues. Trimming took 6 bases from V and 7 from J; bases not matched to a gene: 11. CDR3 nucleotide sequence: TGCAGTGCAGGCCAGCCGGGGGGGCGGAATGAGCAGTTCTTC. It yields the protein CSAGQPGGRNEQFF.

Comment on this clonotype: A much larger clone differs from this one at a single base, so this may be a read error. V gene TRBV20-1 combines with J gene TRBJ1-4; no clear D. CDR3 size: 13 residues. Germline assignment: CDR1 DFQATT and CDR2 SNEGSKA (reference sequence). V lost 0 bases and J 0 bases, leaving 2 bases between the germline ends. This CDR3 reads CSAREATNEKLFF. The DNA of the CDR3 is TGCAGTGCTAGAGAAGCAACTAATGAAAAACTGTTTTTT.

A remark on this clonotype: A read error may produce the germline difference seen at one junction end. The J gene is TRBJ1-5, the V gene TRBV12-3 or TRBV12-4, with D perhaps matching TRBD1 (5 bases). This CDR3 is 15 amino acids long. CDR3 protein: CASSPGGVGNQPKHF. CDR3 coding DNA: TGTGCCAGCAGCCCTGGGGGGGTGGGCAATCAGCCCAAGCATTTT.

The V and J genes are TRBV10-2 and TRBJ2-1; TRBD1 might be the D (5 bases). Looked up from germline, CDR1 is WSHSY and CDR2 is SAAADI. V was trimmed by 3 bases and J by 0 bases, leaving 12 bases between them. The CDR3 length is 16 residues. The CDR3 nucleotides read TGCGCCAGCAGTGACCGACAGAAAAGCTCCTACAATGAGCAGTTCTTC. Translated, it gives CASSDRQKSSYNEQFF.

This clonotype was counted between two and nine times. V and J are TRBV29-1 and TRBJ2-1; D is uncertain. Germline V gene sequence: CDR1 SQVTM, CDR2 ANQGSEA. The CDR3 is made up of 14 amino acids. Trimming left V 0 bases short and J 5 bases short, with 11 bases between. The CDR3 region is CSVEDFEEDNEQFF. The CDR3 DNA follows: TGCAGCGTTGAAGATTTTGAAGAGGACAATGAGCAGTTCTTC.

This clonotype has only a few counts. The V and J genes are TRBV5-6 and TRBJ2-3; 8 nucleotides line up with TRBD2. The germline CDR1 and CDR2 sequences are SGHDT and YYEEEE. The CDR3 runs 15 residues. With 1 base clipped from V and 9 bases from J, the junction kept 10 bases outside the gene matches. The CDR3 DNA reads as TGTGCCAGCAGCTTGACGGATAGCGGGGTGAGAACGCAGTATTTT. Protein sequence: CASSLTDSGVRTQYF. Using reference TRBV5-6 and TRBJ2-3 for the parts outside the CDR3, the full variable domain is DAGVTQSPTHLIKTRGQQVTLRCSPKSGHDTVSWYQQALGQGPQFIFQYYEEEERQRGNFPDRFSGHQFPNYSSELNVNALLLGDSALYLCASSLTDSGVRTQYFGPGTRLTVL.

V usage is TRBV30 and J usage is TRBJ2-7; 8 positions match TRBD1. Germline V gene sequence: CDR1 GTSNPN, CDR2 SVGIG (reference sequence). With V trimmed by 2 bases and J by 1 base, 4 bases remained unmatched. The CDR3 is made up of 14 amino acids. CDR3 coding DNA: TGTGCCTGGAGTATTGGACAGGGATCCTACGAGCAGTACTTC. This gives the protein CAWSIGQGSYEQYF.

The chain couples TRBV15 to TRBJ1-5; tentative D call: TRBD1 (6 bases). From germline, CDR1 is LNHNV and CDR2 YYDKDF (reference sequence). With 5 bases removed from V and 3 bases from J, the gap between germline ends came to 14 bases. The CDR3 contains 15 residues. The CDR3 protein is CATSPGTPLNQPQHF. DNA of the CDR3: TGTGCCACCAGCCCTGGGACACCACTCAATCAGCCCCAGCATTTT.

This chain uses TRBV7-2 with TRBJ1-3; D remains ambiguous. This CDR3 is built from 17 residues. Trimming stripped 1 base from V and 0 bases from J, with 13 bases between. CDR1 SGHTA and CDR2 FQGNSA come from the germline V gene. Here the CDR3 reads CASSLDATQLSGNTIYF. Here the CDR3 DNA reads TGTGCCAGCAGCTTAGACGCTACCCAGCTCTCTGGAAACACCATATATTTT.

This chain connects TRBV4-2 to TRBJ2-1; no clear D gene. Per germline, CDR1 LGHNA and CDR2 YNFKEQ. V was pared by 6 bases and J by 1 base, with 4 bases between. CDR3 length equals 12 residues. The CDR3 protein is CASRASYNEQFF. CDR3 coding DNA: TGTGCCAGCAGAGCGTCCTACAATGAGCAGTTCTTC.

The chain combines TRBV12-3 or TRBV12-4 with TRBJ2-1; D unresolved. CDR3 length: 11 amino acids. V was shortened by 2 bases and J by 9 bases, with 5 bases between the two germline ends. CDR3 residues: CASSLYLEQFF. The CDR3 DNA follows: TGTGCCAGCAGTTTATATCTTGAGCAGTTCTTC.